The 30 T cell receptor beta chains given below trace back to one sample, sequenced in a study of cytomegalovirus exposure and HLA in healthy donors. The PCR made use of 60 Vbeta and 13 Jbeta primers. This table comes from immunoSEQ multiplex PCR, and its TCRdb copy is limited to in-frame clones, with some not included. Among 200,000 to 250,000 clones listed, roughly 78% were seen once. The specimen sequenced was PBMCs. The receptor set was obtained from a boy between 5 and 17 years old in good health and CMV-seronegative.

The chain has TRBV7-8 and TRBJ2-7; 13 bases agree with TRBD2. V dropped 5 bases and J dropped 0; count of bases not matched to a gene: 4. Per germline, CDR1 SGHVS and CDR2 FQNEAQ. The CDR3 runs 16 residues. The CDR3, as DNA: TGTGCCAGCAGCCCCAGGACTAGCGGGAGCTCCTACGAGCAGTACTTC. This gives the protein CASSPRTSGSSYEQYF.

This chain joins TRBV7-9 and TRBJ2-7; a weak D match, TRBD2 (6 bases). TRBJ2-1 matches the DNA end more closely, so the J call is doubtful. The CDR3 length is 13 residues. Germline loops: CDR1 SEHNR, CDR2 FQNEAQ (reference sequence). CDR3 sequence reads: CAARENSYNEQFF. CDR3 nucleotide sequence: TGTGCCGCACGGGAGAACTCCTACAATGAGCAGTTCTTC.

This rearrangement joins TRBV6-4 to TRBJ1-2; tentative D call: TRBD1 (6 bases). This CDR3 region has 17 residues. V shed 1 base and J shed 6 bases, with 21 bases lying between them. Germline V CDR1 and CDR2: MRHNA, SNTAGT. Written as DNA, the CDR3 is TGTGCCAGCAGTGACTGGTACCGGGACACTTCTAGGGATGGCTACACCTTC. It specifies CASSDWYRDTSRDGYTF.

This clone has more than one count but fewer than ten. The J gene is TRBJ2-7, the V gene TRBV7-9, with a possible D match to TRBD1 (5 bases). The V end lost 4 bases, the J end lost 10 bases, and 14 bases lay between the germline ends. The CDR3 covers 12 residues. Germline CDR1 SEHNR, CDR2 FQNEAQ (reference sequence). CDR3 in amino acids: CASSSLGAYQYF. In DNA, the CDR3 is TGTGCCAGCAGCTCCTTAGGGGCCTACCAGTACTTC.

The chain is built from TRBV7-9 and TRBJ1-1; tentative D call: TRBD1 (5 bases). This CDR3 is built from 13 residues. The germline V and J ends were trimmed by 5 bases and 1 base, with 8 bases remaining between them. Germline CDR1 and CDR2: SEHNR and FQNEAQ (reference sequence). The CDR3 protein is CASSATGNTEAFF. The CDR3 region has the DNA TGTGCCAGCAGCGCAACAGGGAACACTGAAGCTTTCTTT.

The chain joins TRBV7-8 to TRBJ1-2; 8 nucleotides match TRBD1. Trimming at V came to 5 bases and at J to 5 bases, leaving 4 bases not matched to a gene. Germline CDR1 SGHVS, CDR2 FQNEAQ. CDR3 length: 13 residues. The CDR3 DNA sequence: TGTGCCAGCAGCGAACACAGGGGGTATGGCTACACCTTC. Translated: CASSEHRGYGYTF.

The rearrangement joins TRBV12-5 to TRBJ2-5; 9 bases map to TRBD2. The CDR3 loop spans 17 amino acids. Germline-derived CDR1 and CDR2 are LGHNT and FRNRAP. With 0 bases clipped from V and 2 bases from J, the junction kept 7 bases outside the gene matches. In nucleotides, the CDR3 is TGTGCTAGTGGTTTGGTACGGGATAGCGGGGGACAAGAGACCCAGTACTTC. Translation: CASGLVRDSGGQETQYF.

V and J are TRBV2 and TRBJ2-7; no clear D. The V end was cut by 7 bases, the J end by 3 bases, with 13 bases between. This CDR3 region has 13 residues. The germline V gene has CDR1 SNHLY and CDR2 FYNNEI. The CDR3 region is CASTGFRNYEQYF. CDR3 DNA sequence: TGTGCCAGCACAGGCTTTCGGAACTACGAGCAGTACTTC.

CDR3 nucleotide sequence: TGTGCCAGCAGCTTACGCGGACAAGAGACCCAGTACTTC. This encodes CASSLRGQETQYF. The rearrangement uses TRBV7-3 and TRBJ2-5; no clear D. Germline V gene lookup returns CDR1 SGHTA and CDR2 FQGTGA. This CDR3 is built from 13 residues. Trimming stripped 2 bases from V and 2 bases from J, with 6 bases between.

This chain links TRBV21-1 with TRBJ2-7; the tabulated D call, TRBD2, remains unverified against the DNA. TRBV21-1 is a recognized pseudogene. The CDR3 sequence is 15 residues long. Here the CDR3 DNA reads TGTGCCAGCAGCATAAATAGCGGGAGGGCCTACGAGCAGTACTTC. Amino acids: CASSINSGRAYEQYF.

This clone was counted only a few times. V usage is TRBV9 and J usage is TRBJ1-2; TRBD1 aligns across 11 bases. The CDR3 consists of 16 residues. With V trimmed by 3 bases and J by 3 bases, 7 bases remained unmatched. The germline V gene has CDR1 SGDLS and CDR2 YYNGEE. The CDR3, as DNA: TGTGCCAGCAGCGCAGATGGACAGGGGGCTTACTATGGCTACACCTTC. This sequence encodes CASSADGQGAYYGYTF. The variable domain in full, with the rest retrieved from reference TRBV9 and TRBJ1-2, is DSGVTQTPKHLITATGQRVTLRCSPRSGDLSVYWYQQSLDQGLQFLIQYYNGEERAKGNILERFSAQQFPDLHSELNLSSLELGDSALYFCASSADGQGAYYGYTFGSGTRLTVV.

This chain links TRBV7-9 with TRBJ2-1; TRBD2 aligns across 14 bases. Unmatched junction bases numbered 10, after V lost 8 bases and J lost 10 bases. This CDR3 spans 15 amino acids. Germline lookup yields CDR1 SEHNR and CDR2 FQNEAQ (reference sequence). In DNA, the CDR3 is TGTGCCAGCGATTCCGGGACTAGCGGGAGAGGAGAGCAGTTCTTC. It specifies CASDSGTSGRGEQFF.

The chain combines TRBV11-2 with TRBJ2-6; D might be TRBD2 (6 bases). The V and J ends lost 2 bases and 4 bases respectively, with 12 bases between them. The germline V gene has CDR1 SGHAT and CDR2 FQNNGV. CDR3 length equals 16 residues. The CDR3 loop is CASSLSRGDGANVLTF. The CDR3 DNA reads TGTGCCAGCAGCTTATCGCGGGGAGACGGGGCCAACGTCCTGACTTTC.

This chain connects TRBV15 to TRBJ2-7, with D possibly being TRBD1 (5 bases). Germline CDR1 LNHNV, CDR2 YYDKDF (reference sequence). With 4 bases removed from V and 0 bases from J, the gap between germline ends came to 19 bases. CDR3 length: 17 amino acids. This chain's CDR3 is CATSTYGWTSSSYEQYF. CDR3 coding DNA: TGTGCCACCAGCACTTATGGCTGGACATCGAGCTCCTACGAGCAGTACTTC.

The CDR3 DNA reads TGTGCCAGCAGTGAACTAGAAGAGCAGTACTTC. It translates to CASSELEEQYF. This chain links TRBV2 with TRBJ2-7; D is uncertain. Germline CDR1 reads SNHLY; CDR2 reads FYNNEI. Trimming shortened V by 2 bases and J by 7 bases, and 6 bases separated the two germline ends. CDR3 size: 11 residues.

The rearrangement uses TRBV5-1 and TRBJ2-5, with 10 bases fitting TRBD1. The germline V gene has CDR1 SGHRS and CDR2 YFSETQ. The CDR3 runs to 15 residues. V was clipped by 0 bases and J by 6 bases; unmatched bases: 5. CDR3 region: CASSLANDRGQTQYF. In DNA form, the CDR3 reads TGCGCCAGCAGCTTGGCCAACGACAGGGGGCAGACCCAGTACTTC.

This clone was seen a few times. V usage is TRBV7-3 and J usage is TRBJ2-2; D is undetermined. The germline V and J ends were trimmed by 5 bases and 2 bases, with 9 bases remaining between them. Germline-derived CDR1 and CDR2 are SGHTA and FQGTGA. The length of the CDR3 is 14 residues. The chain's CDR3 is CASSPSGNTGELFF. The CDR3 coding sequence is TGTGCCAGCAGCCCCTCAGGAAACACCGGGGAGCTGTTTTTT.

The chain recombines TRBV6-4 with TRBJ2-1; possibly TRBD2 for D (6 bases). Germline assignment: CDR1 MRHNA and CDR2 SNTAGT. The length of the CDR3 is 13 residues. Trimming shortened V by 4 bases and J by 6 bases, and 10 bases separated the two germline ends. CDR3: CASSGEGGNEQFF. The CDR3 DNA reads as TGTGCCAGCAGTGGTGAGGGAGGCAATGAGCAGTTCTTC.

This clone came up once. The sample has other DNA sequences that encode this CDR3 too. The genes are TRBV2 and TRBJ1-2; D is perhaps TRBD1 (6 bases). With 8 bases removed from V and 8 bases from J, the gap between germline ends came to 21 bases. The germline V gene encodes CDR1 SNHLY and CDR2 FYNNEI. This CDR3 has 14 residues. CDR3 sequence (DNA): TGTGCCAGCGGAGCTGGGACACGTCTCTCCGGCTACACCTTC. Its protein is CASGAGTRLSGYTF.

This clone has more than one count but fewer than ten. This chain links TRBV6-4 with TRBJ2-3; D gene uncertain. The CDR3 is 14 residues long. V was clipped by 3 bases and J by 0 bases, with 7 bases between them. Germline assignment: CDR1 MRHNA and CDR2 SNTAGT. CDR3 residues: CASSDMASTDTQYF. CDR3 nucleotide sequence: TGTGCCAGCAGTGATATGGCTAGCACAGATACGCAGTATTTT.

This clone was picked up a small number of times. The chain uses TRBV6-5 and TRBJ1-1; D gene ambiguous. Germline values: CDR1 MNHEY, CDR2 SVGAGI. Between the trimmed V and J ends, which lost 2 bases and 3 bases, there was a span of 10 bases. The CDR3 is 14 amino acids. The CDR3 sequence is CASSYTGRDTEAFF. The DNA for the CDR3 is TGTGCCAGCAGTTACACGGGAAGGGACACTGAAGCTTTCTTT.

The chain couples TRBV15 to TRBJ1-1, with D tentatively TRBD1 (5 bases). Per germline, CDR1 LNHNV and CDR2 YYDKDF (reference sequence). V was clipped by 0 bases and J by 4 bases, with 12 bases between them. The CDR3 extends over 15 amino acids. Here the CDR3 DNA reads TGTGCCACCAGCAGAGAGGCAGGGTATGGCACTGAAGCTTTCTTT. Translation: CATSREAGYGTEAFF.

The CDR3 region is CASSYDSSNQPQHF. CDR3 bases: TGTGCCAGCAGTTACGACAGTAGCAATCAGCCCCAGCATTTT. The chain is built from TRBV7-2 and TRBJ1-5, with D possibly TRBD1 on 5 matching bases. V lost 6 bases and J lost 0, with 9 bases in between. The CDR3 is made up of 14 amino acids. CDR1 is SGHTA and CDR2 is FQGNSA in the germline V gene.

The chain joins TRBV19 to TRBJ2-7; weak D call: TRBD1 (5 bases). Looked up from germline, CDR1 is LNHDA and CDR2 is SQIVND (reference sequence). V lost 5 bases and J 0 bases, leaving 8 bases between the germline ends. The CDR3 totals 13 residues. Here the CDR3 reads CASSVDNSYEQYF. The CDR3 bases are TGTGCCAGTAGTGTGGACAACTCCTACGAGCAGTACTTC. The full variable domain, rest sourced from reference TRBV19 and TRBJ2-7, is DGGITQSPKYLFRKEGQNVTLSCEQNLNHDAMYWYRQDPGQGLRLIYYSQIVNDFQKGDIAEGYSVSREKKESFPLTVTSAQKNPTAFYLCASSVDNSYEQYFGPGTRLTVT.

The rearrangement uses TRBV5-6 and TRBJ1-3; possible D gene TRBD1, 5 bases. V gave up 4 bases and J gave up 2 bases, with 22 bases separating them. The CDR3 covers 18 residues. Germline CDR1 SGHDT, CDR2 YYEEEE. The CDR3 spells CASSPVAGTSLPGNTIYF. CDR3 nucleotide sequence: TGTGCCAGCAGCCCTGTGGCGGGGACGTCGCTACCTGGAAACACCATATATTTT.

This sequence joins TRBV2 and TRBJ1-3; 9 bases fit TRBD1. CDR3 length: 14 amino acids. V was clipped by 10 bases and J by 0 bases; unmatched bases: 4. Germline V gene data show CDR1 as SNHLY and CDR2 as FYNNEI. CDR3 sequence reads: CAITTGGSGNTIYF. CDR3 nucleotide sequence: TGTGCCATTACGACAGGGGGCTCTGGAAACACCATATATTTT.

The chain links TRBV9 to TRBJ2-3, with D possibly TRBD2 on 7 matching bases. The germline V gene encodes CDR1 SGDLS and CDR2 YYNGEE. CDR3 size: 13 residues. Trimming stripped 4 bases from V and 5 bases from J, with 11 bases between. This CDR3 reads CASSRGGGDTQYF. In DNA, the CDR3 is TGTGCCAGCAGCCGCGGGGGCGGAGATACGCAGTATTTT.

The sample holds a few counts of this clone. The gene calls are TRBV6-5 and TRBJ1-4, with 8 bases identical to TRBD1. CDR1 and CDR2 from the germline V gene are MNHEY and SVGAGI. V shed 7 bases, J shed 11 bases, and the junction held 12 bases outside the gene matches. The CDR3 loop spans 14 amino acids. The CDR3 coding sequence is TGTGCCAGCACTTGGACAGGGAGGTTGAATAAACTGTTTTTT. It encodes CASTWTGRLNKLFF.

In DNA form, the CDR3 reads TGTGCCAGCAGTCTCTCCGTTGGGGGGGCCCAAGAGACCCAGTACTTC. Translation: CASSLSVGGAQETQYF. The J gene is TRBJ2-5, the V gene TRBV27, with D tentatively TRBD2 (7 bases). V was shortened by 5 bases and J by 1 base, with 17 bases between the two germline ends. The length of the CDR3 is 16 residues. Germline V gives CDR1 MNHEY, CDR2 SMNVEV (reference sequence).

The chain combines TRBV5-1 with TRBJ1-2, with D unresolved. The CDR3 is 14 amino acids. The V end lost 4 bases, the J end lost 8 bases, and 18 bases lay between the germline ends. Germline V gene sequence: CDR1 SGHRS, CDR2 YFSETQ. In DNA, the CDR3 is TGCGCCAGCAGCCCGGGCCGCTTTGCGGGGGGCTACACCTTC. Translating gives CASSPGRFAGGYTF.